These 23 T cell receptor beta chains came from one sample sequenced in a study of blood T cell repertoires in COVID-19. Method: immunoSEQ multiplex PCR; TCRdb's copy keeps in-frame clones and lacks some. The data show around 270,000 clones, 84% seen once. Sequenced input: peripheral blood. All receptors come from a woman aged 40 to 50 who had recovered from COVID-19.

This rearrangement joins TRBV6-2 or TRBV6-3 to TRBJ2-1; no clear D. This CDR3 is built from 11 residues. Germline-derived CDR1 and CDR2 are MNHEY and SVGEGT. Trimming took 0 bases from V and 8 from J, leaving 2 bases between them. CDR3 DNA: TGTGCCAGCAGTTACTCCTATGAGCAGTTCTTC. Protein: CASSYSYEQFF.

The chain couples TRBV7-9 to TRBJ1-6; 8 bases are a match to TRBD1. V shed 6 bases, J shed 10 bases, and the junction held 5 bases outside the gene matches. This CDR3 spans 13 amino acids. Looked up from germline, CDR1 is SEHNR and CDR2 is FQNEAQ (reference sequence). CDR3 bases: TGTGCCAGCAGTCGACAGGGGAGGTCACCCCTCCACTTT. Its translation: CASSRQGRSPLHF.

This sequence joins TRBV27 and TRBJ1-2, with 9 bases lining up with TRBD1. Trimming took 8 bases from V and 4 from J; bases not matched to a gene: 8. This CDR3 has 14 residues. From germline, CDR1 is MNHEY and CDR2 SMNVEV (reference sequence). The CDR3 is CASHPGQGAYGYTF. CDR3 nucleotides: TGTGCCAGCCACCCGGGACAGGGAGCCTATGGCTACACCTTC.

V is TRBV12-3 or TRBV12-4 and J is TRBJ1-2; unclear D gene. The V end lost 4 bases, the J end lost 4 bases, and 10 bases lay between the germline ends. This CDR3 has 13 amino acids. The CDR3 region has the DNA TGTGCCAGCAGTTCTCGGAGACCCTATGGCTACACCTTC. Translated, it gives CASSSRRPYGYTF.

The rearrangement uses TRBV6-1 and TRBJ2-1; 11 bases align to TRBD2. V dropped 2 bases and J dropped 8; count of bases not matched to a gene: 5. Germline CDR1 MNHNS, CDR2 SASEGT. This CDR3 region has 15 residues. CDR3 in amino acids: CASSEPGLAVDEQFF. For the CDR3, the DNA is TGTGCCAGCAGTGAACCGGGACTAGCGGTAGATGAGCAGTTCTTC.

The V call is TRBV29-1, the J call TRBJ1-2; D gene ambiguous. From germline, CDR1 is SQVTM and CDR2 ANQGSEA. CDR3 length equals 12 residues. The V end was cut by 1 base, the J end by 4 bases, with 7 bases between. CDR3 nucleotide sequence: TGCAGCGTTGAAGGTGACACCTATGGCTACACCTTC. This translates into CSVEGDTYGYTF.

V usage is TRBV19 and J usage is TRBJ2-5; tentatively, D is TRBD2 (6 bases). V shed 5 bases and J shed 5 bases, with 21 bases lying between them. Germline CDR1 and CDR2: LNHDA and SQIVND (reference sequence). This CDR3 has 16 residues. CDR3 DNA sequence: TGTGCCAGTAGTCTTATACTTACTAGCCCCGGGGAGACCCAGTACTTC. This sequence encodes CASSLILTSPGETQYF.

This chain connects TRBV6-5 to TRBJ1-5; possible D gene TRBD1, 6 bases. V was cut by 8 bases and J by 7 bases, with 18 bases left in between. CDR3 length equals 14 residues. CDR1 and CDR2 from the germline V gene are MNHEY and SVGAGI. This CDR3 reads CASQRAGAGQPQHF. The CDR3, as DNA: TGTGCCAGCCAAAGGGCAGGGGCCGGCCAGCCCCAGCATTTT.

The CDR3 region is CASSSGGSTYEQYF. The DNA for the CDR3 is TGTGCCAGCAGCTCCGGGGGATCAACCTACGAGCAGTACTTC. This chain joins TRBV5-4 and TRBJ2-7, with D possibly matching TRBD2 (6 bases). Trimming removed 3 bases from V and 2 bases from J, with 12 bases in between. The CDR3 is made up of 14 amino acids. The germline gives CDR1 SGHNT, CDR2 YYREEE (reference sequence).

This clone has a single count. The V and J genes are TRBV27 and TRBJ1-4; D uncertain. The CDR3 has 13 residues. CDR1 and CDR2 (germline): MNHEY, SMNVEV (reference sequence). Trimming took off 6 bases at V and 7 bases at J, with 12 bases between the two ends. The CDR3 spells CASSLREAEKLFF. CDR3 sequence (DNA): TGTGCCAGCAGCCTCCGAGAAGCTGAAAAACTGTTTTTT.

V usage is TRBV2 and J usage is TRBJ2-2; a weak D match, TRBD1 (6 bases). Germline CDR1 and CDR2: SNHLY and FYNNEI. The CDR3 consists of 17 residues. Trimming took 5 bases from V and 6 from J, leaving 22 bases between them. The CDR3 sequence is CASSSQGIRRGAGELFF. CDR3 in DNA: TGTGCCAGCAGTTCACAGGGAATCAGGCGTGGTGCCGGGGAGCTGTTTTTT.

This rearrangement joins TRBV27 to TRBJ1-6; D gene unclear. Germline CDR1 MNHEY, CDR2 SMNVEV (reference sequence). Trimming removed 3 bases from V and 7 bases from J, with 10 bases in between. There are 14 residues in the CDR3. As DNA, the CDR3 is TGTGCCAGCAGTTTCAGCCGTAGCAATTCACCCCTCCACTTT. This encodes CASSFSRSNSPLHF.

The CDR3 DNA reads as TGTGCCAGCAGTGCGTCTTTCTATGGCTACACCTTC. Translated: CASSASFYGYTF. V usage is TRBV2 and J usage is TRBJ1-2; unclear D gene. CDR1 is SNHLY, CDR2 FYNNEI, per germline. CDR3 length: 12 amino acids. The germline V and J ends were trimmed by 4 bases and 4 bases, with 7 bases remaining between them.

The chain carries TRBV3-1 (or the pseudogene TRBV3-2) and TRBJ1-2; D unresolved. This CDR3 has 14 residues. Germline V CDR1 and CDR2: LGHDT, YNNKEL (reference sequence). Trimming removed 0 bases from V and 2 bases from J, with 7 bases in between. Written as DNA, the CDR3 is TGTGCCAGCAGCCAAGAGAGCCAAAACTATGGCTACACCTTC. Translation: CASSQESQNYGYTF.

The CDR3 protein is CASSDRGYYEQYF. The CDR3, as DNA: TGTGCCAGTTCGGACAGGGGCTACTACGAGCAGTACTTC. V gene TRBV19 combines with J gene TRBJ2-7; 9 bases map to TRBD1. This CDR3 is built from 13 residues. V lost 8 bases to trimming and J lost 3 bases; unmatched junction nucleotides: 5. CDR1 is LNHDA, CDR2 SQIVND, per germline (reference sequence).

The chain employs TRBV5-4 and TRBJ2-2, with 10 bases fitting TRBD1. CDR3 size: 15 residues. With 1 base clipped from V and 5 bases from J, the junction kept 2 bases outside the gene matches. CDR1 and CDR2 from the germline V gene are SGHNT and YYREEE (reference sequence). This CDR3 reads CASSLWDRGTGELFF. As DNA, the CDR3 is TGTGCCAGCAGCTTGTGGGACAGGGGAACCGGGGAGCTGTTTTTT.

This chain links TRBV5-6 with TRBJ2-2; D may be TRBD2 (7 bases). The CDR3 length is 18 residues. V was pared by 2 bases and J by 0 bases, with 17 bases between. The V gene's germline CDR1 is SGHDT and CDR2 YYEEEE. CDR3 loop: CASSFVAGAIANTGELFF. CDR3 bases: TGTGCCAGCAGCTTCGTGGCGGGGGCGATCGCGAACACCGGGGAGCTGTTTTTT.

This chain joins TRBV15 and TRBJ1-2; D may be TRBD1 (6 bases). V was pared by 5 bases and J by 5 bases, with 12 bases between. The CDR3 totals 13 residues. Germline V gene lookup returns CDR1 LNHNV and CDR2 YYDKDF (reference sequence). The DNA of the CDR3 is TGTGCCACCAGCCCCGGACAGCAATATGGCTACACCTTC. Protein product: CATSPGQQYGYTF.

This chain links TRBV4-1 with TRBJ2-7, with TRBD2 matching over 7 bases. The length of the CDR3 is 15 residues. Losses at the gene ends were 4 bases for V and 3 bases for J; bases not matched to a gene: 9. Per germline, CDR1 MGHRA and CDR2 YSYEKL. DNA for the CDR3: TGCGCCAGCAGCCCTCTCCCGCGGGAGAACTACGAGCAGTACTTC. This sequence encodes CASSPLPRENYEQYF.

The genes are TRBV5-1 and TRBJ2-1; TRBD2 agrees at 9 bases. V was clipped by 0 bases and J by 9 bases; unmatched bases: 10. CDR1 and CDR2 (germline): SGHRS, YFSETQ. The CDR3 spans 16 residues. The CDR3 protein is CASSLALTGLASEQFF. The CDR3 coding sequence is TGCGCCAGCAGCTTGGCCCTAACCGGACTAGCGAGTGAGCAGTTCTTC. Based on the CDR3 plus reference TRBV5-1 and TRBJ2-1, the full variable domain is KAGVTQTPRYLIKTRGQQVTLSCSPISGHRSVSWYQQTPGQGLQFLFEYFSETQRNKGNFPGRFSGRQFSNSRSEMNVSTLELGDSALYLCASSLALTGLASEQFFGPGTRLTVL.

The chain recombines TRBV7-6 with TRBJ1-4, with TRBD1 matching over 7 bases. The germline gives CDR1 SGHVS, CDR2 FNYEAQ. The CDR3 is 17 amino acids. Trimming took 2 bases from V and 3 from J; bases not matched to a gene: 9. The CDR3 DNA sequence: TGTGCCAGCAGCTTAACAGGGGTGGGTTTCGCTAATGAAAAACTGTTTTTT. It translates to CASSLTGVGFANEKLFF. Full variable domain (remainder filled in from reference TRBV7-6 and TRBJ1-4): GAGVSQSPRYKVTKRGQDVALRCDPISGHVSLYWYRQALGQGPEFLTYFNYEAQQDKSGLPNDRFSAERPEGSISTLTIQRTEQRDSAMYRCASSLTGVGFANEKLFFGSGTQLSVL.

This clone was seen more than once but under ten times. The CDR3 bases are TGTGCCAGCTCACCAAGGAGAAACTCCTACGAGCAGTACTTC. Encoded protein: CASSPRRNSYEQYF. The V call is TRBV18, the J call TRBJ2-7, with D uncertain. V lost 2 bases, J lost 0 bases, and 8 bases lay in between. The V gene's germline CDR1 is KGHSH and CDR2 LQKENI. This CDR3 region has 14 residues.

This chain links TRBV6-1 with TRBJ2-6; 8 bases line up with TRBD1. With 3 bases clipped from V and 0 bases from J, the junction kept 1 base outside the gene matches. The length of the CDR3 is 16 residues. Germline values: CDR1 MNHNS, CDR2 SASEGT. This CDR3 reads CASSDTGGSGANVLTF. Here the CDR3 DNA reads TGTGCCAGCAGTGATACAGGGGGCTCTGGGGCCAACGTCCTGACTTTC.